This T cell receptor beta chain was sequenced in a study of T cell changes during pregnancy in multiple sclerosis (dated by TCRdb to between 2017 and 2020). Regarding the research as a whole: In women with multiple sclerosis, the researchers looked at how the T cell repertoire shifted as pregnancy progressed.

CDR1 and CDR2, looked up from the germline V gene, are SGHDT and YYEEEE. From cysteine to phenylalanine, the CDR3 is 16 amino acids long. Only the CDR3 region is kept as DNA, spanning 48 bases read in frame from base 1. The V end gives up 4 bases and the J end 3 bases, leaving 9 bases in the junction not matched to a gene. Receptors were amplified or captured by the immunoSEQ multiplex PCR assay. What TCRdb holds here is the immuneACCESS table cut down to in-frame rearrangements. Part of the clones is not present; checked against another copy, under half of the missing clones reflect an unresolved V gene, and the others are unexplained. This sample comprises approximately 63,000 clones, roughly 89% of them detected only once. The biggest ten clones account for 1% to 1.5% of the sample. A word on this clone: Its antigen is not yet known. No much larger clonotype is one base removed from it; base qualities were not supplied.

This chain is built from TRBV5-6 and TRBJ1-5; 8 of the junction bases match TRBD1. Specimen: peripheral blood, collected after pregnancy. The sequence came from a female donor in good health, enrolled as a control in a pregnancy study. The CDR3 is CASSAETGDHNQPQHF. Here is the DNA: TGTGCCAGCAGCGCGGAGACAGGGGACCACAATCAGCCCCAGCATTTT.